This T cell receptor (beta chain) appears in the sequencing data of a study of cytomegalovirus exposure and HLA in healthy donors. Concerning this clone itself: Its target is unknown.

Points from the study as a whole: The classifier, whose performance was assessed in both the original and validation cohorts, reportedly diagnosed cytomegalovirus status with high specificity and sensitivity. Generally TCR sequences proved uncommon, though certain public TCRs appeared in numerous donors.

V shed 5 bases and J 0 bases; nucleotides not matched to a gene: 4. The CDR3 sequence is 14 residues long. The germline CDR1 and CDR2 sequences are MNHEY and SMNVEV (reference sequence). While unrecorded immune exposures were likely, the donors were nominally healthy when sampled. Vbeta (60) and Jbeta (13) primers were used in the PCR. Libraries were prepared by immunoSEQ multiplex PCR; TCRdb keeps only in-frame clonotypes and omits some of them. In all, the sample yields around 190,000 clones. The V and J genes are TRBV27 and TRBJ2-7, with 7 bases aligning to TRBD1. The material sequenced was PBMCs. This receptor was taken from a woman aged 25 to 39 in good health and CMV-seropositive. In DNA, the CDR3 is TGTGCCAGCAGTCCCGGGACAGTCTCCTACGAGCAGTACTTC. It specifies CASSPGTVSYEQYF.